Listed below are T cell receptor beta chains from one sample, sequenced in a study of lymphopenia after photon versus proton radiotherapy. Libraries were prepared by immunoSEQ multiplex PCR; TCRdb keeps only in-frame clonotypes and omits some of them. The sample lists approximately 62,000 clones; about 81% were seen once. The specimen comprised peripheral blood, sampled from a patient treated with proton-based radiotherapy. The receptor set was obtained from a man in his sixties with pancreatic cancer. Both conserved end residues are part of each CDR3. A D gene is named only where the DNA matches it firmly. Only some rows state a clone size, as once, few, many or a class for expanded clones.

j_call	clone_size	d_call	v_call	cdr3_aa	cdr3_nt
TRBJ2-1	-	-	TRBV14	CASSPQRNEQFF	TGTGCCAGCAGCCCTCAACGGAATGAGCAGTTCTTC
TRBJ2-7	-	-	TRBV6-1	CASSQGSIDYEQYF	TGTGCCAGCAGCCAAGGAAGCATCGACTACGAGCAGTACTTC
TRBJ2-3	-	-	TRBV11-2	CASSLSGVGDTQYF	TGTGCCAGCAGCTTATCCGGGGTCGGGGATACGCAGTATTTT
TRBJ2-7	-	-	TRBV27	CASSLYPRVGGMAYEQYF	TGTGCCAGCAGTTTATACCCCAGGGTTGGCGGGATGGCCTACGAGCAGTACTTC
TRBJ2-4	-	TRBD1	TRBV9	CASSVSGTGIDIQYF	TGTGCCAGCAGCGTTTCCGGGACAGGGATTGACATTCAGTACTTC
TRBJ1-1	-	TRBD1	TRBV5-1	CASSSITGDTEAFF	TGCGCCAGCAGCTCGATAACAGGGGACACTGAAGCTTTCTTT
TRBJ1-2	-	-	TRBV30	CAWRDVAGYTF	TGTGCCTGGAGAGACGTTGCCGGCTACACCTTC
TRBJ1-1	-	-	TRBV21-1	CASSKRDKPNTEAFF	TGTGCCAGCAGCAAGCGGGACAAACCGAACACTGAAGCTTTCTTT
TRBJ2-1	-	-	TRBV6-5	CASRPPGVNEQFF	TGTGCCAGCAGGCCCCCAGGGGTCAATGAGCAGTTCTTC
TRBJ2-6	-	-	TRBV5-6	CASSLGPGANVLTF	TGTGCCAGCAGCTTAGGTCCCGGGGCCAACGTCCTGACTTTC
TRBJ2-5	once	-	TRBV27	CASSSFSSGHPTETQYF	TGTGCCAGCAGTTCTTTTTCATCGGGACACCCAACAGAGACCCAGTACTTC
TRBJ2-2	-	-	TRBV5-1	CASSSGANTGELFF	TGCGCCAGCAGCTCGGGAGCGAACACCGGGGAGCTGTTTTTT
TRBJ2-7	-	-	TRBV7-6	CASSRSPVYEQYF	TGTGCCAGCAGTCGAAGCCCGGTTTACGAGCAGTACTTC
TRBJ2-1	-	-	TRBV12-5	CASGLVKGREGIPYNEQFF	TGTGCTAGTGGTTTGGTGAAGGGGAGAGAGGGGATTCCCTACAATGAGCAGTTCTTC
TRBJ2-3	-	-	TRBV5-8	CASKSTDTQYF	TGTGCCAGCAAGAGCACAGATACGCAGTATTTT
TRBJ2-7	-	TRBD2	TRBV2	CASKEMTSGYYEQYF	TGTGCCAGCAAAGAGATGACTAGCGGCTACTACGAGCAGTACTTC
TRBJ2-1	-	-	TRBV27	CATLGPYNEQFF	TGTGCCACCCTGGGACCTTACAATGAGCAGTTCTTC
TRBJ2-2	-	-	TRBV4-3	CASSQVKGIKDTGELFF	TGCGCCAGCAGCCAAGTGAAGGGAATAAAGGACACCGGGGAGCTGTTTTTT
TRBJ2-6	-	-	TRBV7-8	CASSLVSTNTGANVLTF	TGTGCCAGCAGCTTAGTGTCAACGAATACAGGGGCCAACGTCCTGACTTTC
TRBJ2-7	-	-	TRBV7-8	CASSLGRVRPSYEQYF	TGTGCCAGCAGCTTAGGAAGAGTCCGACCCTCCTACGAGCAGTACTTC
TRBJ2-1	once	TRBD2	TRBV7-9	CASSLGKVGGGSYNEQFF	TGTGCCAGCAGCTTAGGGAAGGTCGGCGGGGGCTCCTACAATGAGCAGTTCTTC
TRBJ2-7	-	-	TRBV5-4	CTSSLARGEQYF	TGTACCAGCAGCTTGGCGAGGGGGGAGCAGTACTTC
TRBJ2-1	-	TRBD2	TRBV14	CASRSSSSGTEQFF	TGTGCCAGCAGATCTTCCTCAAGCGGGACCGAGCAGTTCTTC
TRBJ1-5	-	-	TRBV7-2	CASSLTRGSNQPQHF	TGTGCCAGCAGCTTAACCCGGGGGAGCAATCAGCCCCAGCATTTT
TRBJ2-5	-	-	TRBV29-1	CSAGQLQETQYF	TGCAGCGCTGGACAGCTCCAAGAGACCCAGTACTTC
TRBJ1-2	-	-	TRBV13	CASSAGAGYGYTF	TGTGCCAGCAGCGCTGGTGCGGGCTATGGCTACACCTTC
TRBJ2-2	few	-	TRBV7-9	CASSASTTDTGELFF	TGTGCCAGCAGCGCGTCGACTACCGACACCGGGGAGCTGTTTTTT
TRBJ1-2	-	-	TRBV5-1	CASSLTANYGYTF	TGCGCCAGCAGCTTGACAGCTAACTATGGCTACACCTTC
TRBJ2-7	-	-	TRBV6-5	CASREDSPPYEQYF	TGTGCCAGCAGGGAAGACAGCCCCCCCTACGAGCAGTACTTC
TRBJ1-1	-	-	TRBV6-6	CASSRGRSNTEAFF	TGTGCCAGCAGCAGGGGACGGTCGAACACTGAAGCTTTCTTT
TRBJ1-2	-	-	TRBV6-5	CASSYSTGNYGYTF	TGTGCCAGCAGCTACAGCACAGGGAACTATGGCTACACCTTC
TRBJ2-5	-	TRBD1	TRBV27	CASSLKGTGARQETQYF	TGTGCCAGCAGCCTCAAAGGAACAGGGGCACGCCAAGAGACCCAGTACTTC
TRBJ2-3	-	TRBD2	TRBV14	CASSRARAGGQDTQYF	TGTGCCAGCAGCCGAGCACGTGCGGGAGGACAGGATACGCAGTATTTT
TRBJ1-1	-	TRBD1	TRBV6-1	CASSPLLRTGLEAFF	TGTGCCAGCAGTCCCCTCCTCCGGACAGGACTTGAAGCTTTCTTT
TRBJ2-3	once	TRBD2	TRBV29-1	CSVDRGGRSPDTQYF	TGCAGCGTTGATAGGGGCGGGAGAAGCCCAGATACGCAGTATTTT
TRBJ2-7	-	TRBD2	TRBV9	CASSPRTSGRHEQYF	TGTGCCAGCAGCCCCCGGACTAGCGGGAGACACGAGCAGTACTTC
TRBJ2-7	-	-	TRBV11-1	CASSLQTEYEQYF	TGTGCCAGCAGCTTACAGACAGAGTATGAGCAGTACTTC
TRBJ2-1	-	TRBD2	TRBV11-2	CASSLVFGGRVLEQFF	TGTGCCAGCAGCTTAGTTTTCGGCGGGAGGGTGCTTGAGCAGTTCTTC
TRBJ1-2	-	TRBD1	TRBV28	CASREGQANYGYTF	TGTGCCAGCAGGGAAGGACAGGCTAACTATGGCTACACCTTC
TRBJ2-7	-	-	TRBV7-6	CASSSRDAGEQYF	TGTGCCAGCAGCTCCCGGGACGCAGGGGAGCAGTACTTC
TRBJ1-2	-	-	TRBV7-9	CASSLDSGRYGYTF	TGTGCCAGCAGCTTAGATTCAGGGCGCTATGGCTACACCTTC
TRBJ2-7	few	TRBD1	TRBV29-1	CSVDIPGGEQYF	TGCAGCGTTGATATACCAGGGGGTGAGCAGTACTTC